These T cell receptor beta chains were read from a single sample in a study of blood T cell repertoires in COVID-19. Clones were sequenced by immunoSEQ multiplex PCR, and TCRdb holds only the in-frame ones, with some missing. The data hold about 250,000 clones, with around nine tenths observed a single time. Sequenced: peripheral blood. Receptors originate from a woman in her thirties or forties who had recovered from COVID-19. The CDR3 runs from the conserved cysteine through the conserved F or W. The order of the fields is J gene, clone size, D gene, V gene, CDR3 protein, CDR3 DNA. The D gene is left open where the match is weak. A row's size may be missing; if present it is once, few, many or a size class.

TRBJ1-2 - - TRBV28 CASSLGRGQLLSNHYGYTF TGTGCCAGCAGTTTAGGGCGGGGCCAGCTTCTCTCAAACCACTATGGCTACACCTTC
TRBJ2-7 - TRBD2 TRBV7-8 CASSLVGTSGLYEQYF TGTGCCAGCAGCTTAGTGGGGACTAGCGGGCTCTACGAGCAGTACTTC
TRBJ1-5 - TRBD1 TRBV16 CASSATGGTQHF TGTGCCAGCAGCGCTACAGGGGGGACCCAGCATTTT
TRBJ2-7 - TRBD2 TRBV4-3 CASSKRLAGGAVDEQYF TGCGCCAGCAGCAAACGCCTAGCGGGGGGGGCAGTTGACGAGCAGTACTTC
TRBJ2-5 - - TRBV11-3 CASSLVIPGGGETQYF TGTGCCAGCAGCTTAGTTATTCCAGGGGGAGGAGAGACCCAGTACTTC
TRBJ1-2 - TRBD1 TRBV19 CASGGRGHYGYTF TGTGCCAGCGGTGGCAGGGGGCACTATGGCTACACCTTC
TRBJ1-1 - TRBD1 TRBV11-3 CASSTDRGGNTEAFF TGTGCCAGCAGCACAGACAGGGGTGGGAACACTGAAGCTTTCTTT
TRBJ2-7 - TRBD1 TRBV14 CASSIRDRGPYEQYF TGTGCCAGCAGCATCCGGGACAGGGGGCCCTACGAGCAGTACTTC
TRBJ2-3 - TRBD1 TRBV5-4 CASSPQRQGAGTQYF TGTGCCAGCAGCCCACAGCGTCAGGGGGCAGGGACGCAGTATTTT
TRBJ1-5 - - TRBV15 CATSRERRDQPQHF TGTGCCACCAGCAGAGAAAGGAGAGATCAGCCCCAGCATTTT
TRBJ2-1 - TRBD1 TRBV6-2/TRBV6-3 CASSSRDRANNEQFF TGTGCCAGCAGTTCCAGGGACAGGGCGAACAATGAGCAGTTCTTC
TRBJ2-7 - TRBD1 TRBV5-5 CASSFQRTGPNEQYF TGTGCCAGCAGCTTCCAAAGGACAGGGCCCAACGAGCAGTACTTC
TRBJ1-2 - - TRBV3-1/TRBV3-2 CASSQGGGRNYGYTF TGTGCCAGCAGCCAAGGCGGGGGCAGGAACTATGGCTACACCTTC
TRBJ2-5 - - TRBV6-2/TRBV6-3 CASSQTRETQYF TGTGCCAGCAGCCAGACTAGGGAGACCCAGTACTTC
TRBJ2-2 - - TRBV7-9 CASSRGQLDTGELFF TGTGCCAGCAGCCGCGGACAGTTGGACACCGGGGAGCTGTTTTTT
TRBJ2-1 - - TRBV11-3 CASSSPFLGGEQFF TGTGCCAGCAGCTCTCCGTTTTTAGGAGGGGAGCAGTTCTTC
TRBJ1-4 - - TRBV5-1 CASSLDRAREKLFF TGCGCCAGCAGCTTGGACAGGGCAAGGGAAAAACTGTTTTTT
TRBJ2-1 once - TRBV11-2 CASSFLAYEQFF TGTGCCAGCAGCTTCTTAGCTTATGAGCAGTTCTTC
TRBJ2-1 - TRBD1 TRBV5-1 CASSAGDRPYNEQFF TGCGCCAGCAGCGCTGGGGACAGACCCTACAATGAGCAGTTCTTC
TRBJ1-2 once TRBD1 TRBV4-3 CASSPGQGNYGYTF TGCGCCAGCAGCCCGGGACAGGGAAACTATGGCTACACCTTC
TRBJ1-6 - TRBD1 TRBV3-1/TRBV3-2 CASSQDRQGPSPLHF TGTGCCAGCAGCCAAGACCGACAGGGCCCCTCACCCCTCCACTTT
TRBJ2-3 once - TRBV19 CASSTQGLSTDTQYF TGTGCCAGTAGTACTCAGGGACTGAGCACAGATACGCAGTATTTT
TRBJ2-1 - TRBD1 TRBV11-2 CASSLWGTGGLGEQFF TGTGCCAGCAGCTTATGGGGGACAGGGGGGCTAGGTGAGCAGTTCTTC
TRBJ2-1 - TRBD2 TRBV9 CASSVGTASGAEGRQFF TGTGCCAGCAGCGTAGGGACGGCTAGCGGGGCGGAGGGCCGGCAGTTCTTC
TRBJ1-5 - TRBD1 TRBV19 CASSTRTSDRANQPQHF TGTGCCAGTAGTACCCGGACCTCTGACAGGGCTAATCAGCCCCAGCATTTT
TRBJ2-4 - TRBD1 TRBV16 CASSPRGHAKNIQYF TGTGCCAGCAGCCCCAGGGGGCACGCCAAAAACATTCAGTACTTC
TRBJ2-4 - TRBD2 TRBV5-1 CATAPGLAGTSAKNIQYF TGCGCCACCGCACCGGGACTAGCGGGTACTAGCGCCAAAAACATTCAGTACTTC
TRBJ1-5 - TRBD1 TRBV3-1/TRBV3-2 CASSRSQGAGQPQHF TGTGCCAGCAGCCGCTCGCAGGGGGCTGGGCAGCCCCAGCATTTT
TRBJ2-7 once - TRBV6-5 CASSLYNYEQYF TGTGCCAGCAGCCTTTATAACTACGAGCAGTACTTC
TRBJ2-3 - - TRBV6-1 CASSEGAGFTDTQYF TGTGCCAGCAGTGAAGGCGCGGGGTTCACAGATACGCAGTATTTT
TRBJ2-3 - TRBD2 TRBV19 CASSTGLARSTDTQYF TGTGCCAGTAGTACAGGACTAGCTCGGAGCACAGATACGCAGTATTTT
TRBJ2-7 - - TRBV30 CALGGPGQLYEQYF TGTGCCTTGGGGGGACCGGGACAGCTCTACGAGCAGTACTTC
TRBJ2-3 - - TRBV21-1 CASSAPAEGNADTQYF TGTGCCAGCAGCGCCCCGGCCGAGGGAAATGCGGATACGCAGTATTTT
TRBJ2-2 - TRBD1 TRBV11-3 CASSLVIGTVNTGELFF TGTGCCAGCAGCTTAGTAATCGGGACAGTGAACACCGGGGAGCTGTTTTTT
TRBJ2-7 - - TRBV7-9 CASSSGLESEQYF TGTGCCAGCAGCTCCGGACTGGAGAGCGAGCAGTACTTC
TRBJ2-7 - - TRBV6-5 CASAHKLLIHEQYF TGTGCCAGCGCTCATAAACTTCTGATCCACGAGCAGTACTTC
TRBJ2-1 - TRBD2 TRBV7-6 CASSSWASGVDNEQFF TGTGCCAGCAGCTCTTGGGCAAGCGGGGTCGACAATGAGCAGTTCTTC
TRBJ2-6 - TRBD2 TRBV4-2 CASSQEHGLAGFLSYGANVLTF TGTGCCAGCAGCCAAGAACATGGACTAGCGGGTTTTCTAAGCTATGGGGCCAACGTCCTGACTTTC
TRBJ2-7 - - TRBV12-5 CASGLARAYEQYF TGTGCTAGTGGTTTGGCCAGGGCCTACGAGCAGTACTTC
TRBJ1-2 - - TRBV2 CASGSYGYTF TGTGCCTCGGGGTCCTATGGCTACACCTTC
TRBJ1-6 - - TRBV24-1 CATSDSRDGHSPLHF TGTGCCACCAGTGATTCGAGGGATGGTCATTCACCCCTCCACTTT
TRBJ2-1 - TRBD1 TRBV29-1 CSGARWTGDEQFF TGCAGCGGGGCGAGATGGACAGGGGATGAGCAGTTCTTC
TRBJ2-3 - TRBD2 TRBV5-4 CASSRPSGDTQYF TGTGCCAGCAGCCGGCCTAGCGGAGATACGCAGTATTTT
TRBJ2-6 - - TRBV18 CASSPQLGANVLTF TGTGCCAGCTCACCACAACTTGGGGCCAACGTCCTGACTTTC
TRBJ2-3 - TRBD2 TRBV7-6 CASSLGTGTSSGTQYF TGTGCCAGCAGCTTAGGGACCGGGACTAGCAGCGGTACGCAGTATTTT
TRBJ1-1 few TRBD1 TRBV30 CAWGRGRGDTEAFF TGTGCCTGGGGCAGGGGGCGAGGCGACACTGAAGCTTTCTTT
TRBJ1-5 once - TRBV2 CASTQGGGQPQHF TGTGCCAGCACTCAAGGGGGTGGTCAGCCCCAGCATTTT